The 10 T cell receptor beta chains below come from one sample, sequenced in a study of shared clonotypes between healthy human individuals. Measured with immunoSEQ multiplex PCR; TCRdb has only the in-frame clones, and not every one. In the table there are 550,000 to 700,000 clones, about 80% of which are singletons. Sequenced input: memory CD4+ T cells sorted from blood. As for subset: CD45RA-negative fraction. Receptor source: a woman aged 25 to 39 in good health.

This chain links TRBV28 with TRBJ2-1, with 13 bases lining up with TRBD2. The CDR3 is 17 amino acids. Germline V gene lookup returns CDR1 MDHEN and CDR2 SYDVKM. The ends lost 4 bases at V and 2 bases at J; junction bases unmatched: 5. The CDR3 sequence is CASSYPGLAGTYNEQFF. CDR3 sequence (DNA): TGTGCCAGCAGTTACCCGGGACTAGCGGGAACCTACAATGAGCAGTTCTTC.

The chain couples TRBV6-5 to TRBJ1-5; maybe TRBD1 (6 bases). Germline lookup yields CDR1 MNHEY and CDR2 SVGAGI. The CDR3 runs to 14 residues. Trimming took off 6 bases at V and 0 bases at J, with 9 bases between the two ends. CDR3 in DNA: TGTGCCAGCAGGTCCAGGGGTAGCAATCAGCCCCAGCATTTT. This translates into CASRSRGSNQPQHF.

Comment on this clone: The same CDR3 also results from other DNA sequences found in this sample. The chain links TRBV28 to TRBJ2-5, with 8 bases lining up with TRBD1. There are 13 residues in the CDR3. Trimming removed 5 bases from V and 4 bases from J; junction bases left unmatched: 3. CDR1 MDHEN and CDR2 SYDVKM come from the germline V gene. CDR3 DNA sequence: TGTGCCAGCAGTCCCGGACAGGGAGAGACCCAGTACTTC. It yields the protein CASSPGQGETQYF.

The V gene is TRBV27, the J gene TRBJ2-1; D is ambiguous. The CDR3 has 11 residues. CDR1 is MNHEY and CDR2 is SMNVEV in the germline V gene (reference sequence). V was shortened by 7 bases and J by 9 bases, with 10 bases between the two germline ends. Here the CDR3 reads CASMVESEQFF. CDR3 DNA sequence: TGTGCCAGCATGGTAGAGAGTGAGCAGTTCTTC.

The V gene is TRBV27, the J gene TRBJ1-1, with D unclear. The CDR3 totals 14 residues. The germline V gene has CDR1 MNHEY and CDR2 SMNVEV (reference sequence). The V end was cut by 6 bases, the J end by 4 bases, with 15 bases between. The CDR3 loop is CASSLNFRGTEAFF. The DNA for the CDR3 is TGTGCCAGCAGCCTAAACTTCCGAGGCACTGAAGCTTTCTTT.

The chain recombines TRBV19 with TRBJ1-5; D is unresolved. Germline CDR1 and CDR2: LNHDA and SQIVND (reference sequence). Between the trimmed V and J ends, which lost 6 bases and 0 bases, there was a span of 18 bases. This CDR3 spans 17 amino acids. The CDR3: CASRRGQSSYSNQPQHF. CDR3 coding DNA: TGTGCCAGTAGGCGAGGGCAGAGCTCCTATAGCAATCAGCCCCAGCATTTT.

This chain connects TRBV15 to TRBJ2-5, with D tentatively TRBD2 (6 bases). V shed 0 bases and J shed 5 bases, with 10 bases lying between them. CDR1 and CDR2 from the germline V gene are LNHNV and YYDKDF (reference sequence). The CDR3 runs to 14 residues. The CDR3 region is CATSRDVGRETQYF. The CDR3 DNA is TGTGCCACCAGCAGAGATGTGGGGAGGGAGACCCAGTACTTC.

V usage is TRBV6-5 and J usage is TRBJ2-5; 12 bases align to TRBD1. This CDR3 comprises 15 residues. Unmatched junction bases numbered 7, after V lost 6 bases and J lost 5 bases. The V gene's germline CDR1 is MNHEY and CDR2 SVGAGI. CDR3 sequence reads: CASSPGTGGWETQYF. The CDR3 bases are TGTGCCAGCAGCCCAGGGACAGGGGGCTGGGAGACCCAGTACTTC.

The chain employs TRBV28 and TRBJ1-2; 9 bases map to TRBD1. CDR1 is MDHEN, CDR2 SYDVKM, per germline. The V segment lost 4 bases and the J segment 8 bases; nucleotides outside the gene matches: 8. This CDR3 has 14 residues. The CDR3 sequence is CASSSLLTGGGYTF. The CDR3 DNA follows: TGTGCCAGCAGTTCCCTATTGACAGGGGGGGGCTACACCTTC.

This chain links TRBV25-1 with TRBJ1-5; D gene unclear. V was pared by 3 bases and J by 3 bases, with 9 bases between. The CDR3 totals 14 residues. Germline values: CDR1 MGHDK, CDR2 SYGVNS. CDR3 residues: CASSDREPNQPQHF. The CDR3 DNA sequence: TGTGCCAGCAGTGACCGGGAACCCAATCAGCCCCAGCATTTT. Full variable domain (outside the CDR3, taken from reference TRBV25-1 and TRBJ1-5): EADIYQTPRYLVIGTGKKITLECSQTMGHDKMYWYQQDPGMELHLIHYSYGVNSTEKGDLSSESTVSRIRTEHFPLTLESARPSHTSQYLCASSDREPNQPQHFGDGTRLSIL.